One and the same sample provided the 27 T cell receptor beta chains below, sequenced in a study of cytomegalovirus exposure and HLA in healthy donors. 13 Jbeta primers and 60 Vbeta primers were used for the PCR. The data were produced by immunoSEQ multiplex PCR, yet TCRdb's version contains in-frame clones alone and is incomplete. The table has roughly 92,000 clones, around 80% seen once; the top ten hold roughly 25%. Sequencing was done on a sample of PBMCs. Receptor source: a woman between 45 and 65 years old in good health and CMV-seropositive.

A few counts support this clone. V usage is TRBV5-1 and J usage is TRBJ2-5; 13 positions match TRBD2. In germline, CDR1 is SGHRS, CDR2 YFSETQ. V lost 4 bases, J lost 5 bases, and 8 bases stayed unmatched. This CDR3 is built from 16 residues. In DNA form, the CDR3 reads TGCGCCAGCAGCCAGACTCCGGGACTAGCGGGGGAGACCCAGTACTTC. It encodes CASSQTPGLAGETQYF. The full variable domain, its missing parts supplied by reference TRBV5-1 and TRBJ2-5, is KAGVTQTPRYLIKTRGQQVTLSCSPISGHRSVSWYQQTPGQGLQFLFEYFSETQRNKGNFPGRFSGRQFSNSRSEMNVSTLELGDSALYLCASSQTPGLAGETQYFGPGTRLLVL.

V is TRBV2 and J is TRBJ1-5; 9 nucleotides line up with TRBD1. The CDR3 contains 14 residues. With 6 bases clipped from V and 6 bases from J, the junction kept 6 bases outside the gene matches. Germline CDR1 reads SNHLY; CDR2 reads FYNNEI. The DNA of the CDR3 is TGTGCCAGCAGAACCGGGACAGGGCCTCAGCCCCAGCATTTT. The encoded protein is CASRTGTGPQPQHF.

Written as DNA, the CDR3 is TGTGCCAGTAGTAAAAACAGGGAGAACACTGAAGCTTTCTTT. Amino acids: CASSKNRENTEAFF. The chain combines TRBV19 with TRBJ1-1; D perhaps matches TRBD1 (6 bases). Trimming took off 4 bases at V and 1 base at J, with 10 bases between the two ends. CDR3 size: 14 residues. The V gene's germline CDR1 is LNHDA and CDR2 SQIVND (reference sequence).

The J gene is TRBJ2-2, the V gene TRBV19; no clear D. The CDR3 loop spans 14 amino acids. Germline V lookup: CDR1 LNHDA, CDR2 SQIVND (reference sequence). The ends were cut back, 1 base at V and 5 bases at J, with 8 bases in the middle. CDR3: CASSIAVLTGELFF. The CDR3 nucleotides are TGTGCCAGTAGTATAGCAGTTTTGACCGGGGAGCTGTTTTTT. Full variable domain (outside the CDR3, taken from reference TRBV19 and TRBJ2-2): DGGITQSPKYLFRKEGQNVTLSCEQNLNHDAMYWYRQDPGQGLRLIYYSQIVNDFQKGDIAEGYSVSREKKESFPLTVTSAQKNPTAFYLCASSIAVLTGELFFGEGSRLTVL.

V is TRBV30 and J is TRBJ2-3; 8 nucleotides agree with TRBD2. J was trimmed by 3 bases and V by 3 bases; bases with no gene match: 5. The CDR3 runs 14 residues. Germline CDR1 GTSNPN, CDR2 SVGIG (reference sequence). This CDR3 reads CAWRSGSGTDTQYF. The CDR3 region has the DNA TGTGCCTGGAGGAGCGGGAGCGGGACAGATACGCAGTATTTT.

The rearrangement joins TRBV7-3 to TRBJ1-1; tentatively, D is TRBD1 (5 bases). This CDR3 is built from 13 residues. Germline assignment: CDR1 SGHTA and CDR2 FQGTGA. V shed 6 bases and J shed 10 bases, with 18 bases lying between them. CDR3 in DNA: TGTGCCAGCAGTACCGGGCAGGGCGTTGCAGCTTTCTTT. Translation: CASSTGQGVAAFF.

The V call is TRBV2, the J call TRBJ1-1; D might be TRBD1 (6 bases). Germline CDR1 reads SNHLY; CDR2 reads FYNNEI. Trimming took 2 bases from V and 3 from J, leaving 10 bases between them. CDR3 size: 14 residues. The CDR3 sequence: CASSEQRQDTEAFF. The CDR3, as DNA: TGTGCCAGCAGTGAACAGAGACAGGACACTGAAGCTTTCTTT.

This clone appeared once. This chain connects TRBV4-1 to TRBJ2-7; D possibly corresponds to TRBD2 (6 bases). Per the germline V gene, CDR1 is MGHRA and CDR2 is YSYEKL. The ends were cut back, 3 bases at V and 5 bases at J, with 17 bases in the middle. The CDR3 sequence is 15 residues long. The chain's CDR3 is CASSQRDWIGDEQYF. CDR3 nucleotides: TGCGCCAGCAGCCAGAGGGACTGGATCGGCGACGAGCAGTACTTC.

The gene calls are TRBV27 and TRBJ1-5, with a possible D match to TRBD1 (6 bases). The CDR3 is made up of 15 amino acids. Germline-derived CDR1 and CDR2 are MNHEY and SMNVEV (reference sequence). Trimming removed 5 bases from V and 3 bases from J, with 14 bases in between. For the CDR3, the DNA is TGTGCCAGCAGTGAAAACAGGGCAGTCAATCAGCCCCAGCATTTT. Residues: CASSENRAVNQPQHF.

The chain employs TRBV30 and TRBJ1-1, with a possible D match to TRBD1 (5 bases). The germline gives CDR1 GTSNPN, CDR2 SVGIG (reference sequence). V was clipped by 0 bases and J by 11 bases, with 10 bases between them. The CDR3 runs to 11 residues. DNA for the CDR3: TGTGCCTGGAGTGTATCCAGGGTGGCTTTCTTT. It encodes CAWSVSRVAFF.

The chain combines TRBV7-9 with TRBJ2-1; a possible D gene is TRBD2 (7 bases). V shed 2 bases and J shed 4 bases, with 21 bases lying between them. CDR1 is SEHNR and CDR2 is FQNEAQ in the germline V gene (reference sequence). The CDR3 is 18 amino acids. Here the CDR3 reads CASSLRKGGGGAYNEQFF. The CDR3 DNA follows: TGTGCCAGCAGCTTAAGAAAAGGAGGGGGGGGCGCTTACAATGAGCAGTTCTTC.

This clone was detected only a few times. V and J are TRBV19 and TRBJ1-2; no reliable D call. The germline V gene encodes CDR1 LNHDA and CDR2 SQIVND (reference sequence). Trimming removed 3 bases from V and 7 bases from J, with 12 bases in between. The length of the CDR3 is 13 residues. CDR3 region: CASSIGPTGGYTF. The DNA of the CDR3 is TGTGCCAGTAGTATCGGCCCAACGGGTGGCTACACCTTC.

This chain links TRBV5-1 with TRBJ1-2, with unresolved D. Germline CDR1 and CDR2: SGHRS and YFSETQ. CDR3 length: 14 amino acids. V dropped 0 bases and J dropped 4 bases, with 10 bases sitting between them. The CDR3 protein is CASSLDPLVYGYTF. The CDR3 region has the DNA TGCGCCAGCAGCTTGGATCCGTTAGTCTATGGCTACACCTTC.

The chain employs TRBV5-1 and TRBJ1-1; tentative D call: TRBD1 (5 bases). V was clipped by 3 bases and J by 1 base, with 13 bases between them. Germline lookup yields CDR1 SGHRS and CDR2 YFSETQ. The CDR3 runs to 15 residues. The CDR3, as DNA: TGCGCCAGCAGCTCGGGGGGGTGGAGGAACACTGAAGCTTTCTTT. Translating gives CASSSGGWRNTEAFF.

This sequence joins TRBV6-6 and TRBJ1-2; D remains unclear. Between the trimmed V and J ends, which lost 5 bases and 3 bases, there was a span of 4 bases. The CDR3 runs 11 residues. Germline assignment: CDR1 MNHNY and CDR2 SVGAGI (reference sequence). The CDR3 protein is CASSGDYGYTF. In DNA, the CDR3 is TGTGCCAGCAGTGGAGACTATGGCTACACCTTC.

The V call is TRBV5-1, the J call TRBJ2-2; TRBD2 might be the D (5 bases). Trimming cost V 7 bases and J 0 bases, with 16 bases left between them. The germline CDR1 and CDR2 sequences are SGHRS and YFSETQ. This CDR3 has 16 residues. The DNA of the CDR3 is TGCGCCAGCTACCCGAGAGGGAACACGAACACCGGGGAGCTGTTTTTT. Protein sequence: CASYPRGNTNTGELFF.

The rearrangement joins TRBV5-1 to TRBJ2-5, with TRBD2 as a possible D gene (5 bases). Germline V CDR1 and CDR2: SGHRS, YFSETQ. This CDR3 spans 13 amino acids. The V and J ends lost 5 bases and 2 bases respectively, with 10 bases between them. CDR3 residues: CASRLDSQETQYF. The CDR3 nucleotides are TGCGCCAGCAGGCTGGACTCACAAGAGACCCAGTACTTC.

This chain connects TRBV7-2 to TRBJ2-3; 10 bases align to TRBD2. Looked up from germline, CDR1 is SGHTA and CDR2 is FQGNSA. The CDR3 is made up of 17 amino acids. With 8 bases clipped from V and 2 bases from J, the junction kept 13 bases outside the gene matches. The CDR3 nucleotides are TGTGCCAGCCTAGGGGGGGTAGCGGGGGGCCCCACAGATACGCAGTATTTT. Translated, it gives CASLGGVAGGPTDTQYF.

This chain uses TRBV15 with TRBJ1-4, with D possibly being TRBD1 (6 bases). This CDR3 region has 14 residues. CDR1 and CDR2 (germline): LNHNV, YYDKDF (reference sequence). The germline V and J ends were trimmed by 5 bases and 5 bases, with 12 bases remaining between them. The CDR3 reads CATSYGGGNEKLFF. The CDR3 nucleotides read TGTGCCACCAGCTACGGCGGGGGCAATGAAAAACTGTTTTTT.

In DNA form, the CDR3 reads TGCGCCAGCAGCCGATTCCCCCGGACAGGGGAGGAAAAACTGTTTTTT. Protein product: CASSRFPRTGEEKLFF. V gene TRBV4-1 combines with J gene TRBJ1-4; 9 positions match TRBD1. The trim removed 4 bases at V and 8 bases at J, leaving 11 bases unmatched. CDR3 size: 16 residues. Germline CDR1 MGHRA, CDR2 YSYEKL.

The chain carries TRBV13 and TRBJ2-4, with D unclear. The germline V and J ends were trimmed by 4 bases and 7 bases, with 11 bases remaining between them. Per the germline V gene, CDR1 is PRHDT and CDR2 is FYEKMQ (reference sequence). This CDR3 is built from 13 residues. The CDR3 nucleotides read TGTGCCAGCAGCTGGGCGAACGGTAACATTCAGTACTTC. It specifies CASSWANGNIQYF.

The chain carries TRBV5-1 and TRBJ2-1, with 9 positions matching TRBD2. The CDR3 covers 15 residues. Germline V gene data show CDR1 as SGHRS and CDR2 as YFSETQ. J lost 6 bases, V lost 0 bases, and 4 bases had no gene match. The CDR3 sequence is CASSLDSGGLNEQFF. DNA of the CDR3: TGCGCCAGCAGCTTGGATAGCGGGGGCCTCAATGAGCAGTTCTTC.

The rearrangement joins TRBV12-5 to TRBJ2-7; TRBD1 agrees at 7 bases. CDR3 length equals 13 residues. Germline V CDR1 and CDR2: LGHNT, FRNRAP. Trimming removed 7 bases from V and 4 bases from J; junction bases left unmatched: 7. CDR3 coding DNA: TGTGCTAGTGAGACAGGGCGAATTTACGAGCAGTACGTC. It translates to CASETGRIYEQYV.

The V gene is TRBV30, the J gene TRBJ1-6; TRBD1 agrees at 8 bases. Unmatched junction bases numbered 2, after V lost 2 bases and J lost 5 bases. Germline assignment: CDR1 GTSNPN and CDR2 SVGIG (reference sequence). CDR3 length equals 14 residues. The chain's CDR3 is CAWSLGQDNSPLHF. CDR3 in DNA: TGTGCCTGGAGTTTGGGACAGGATAATTCACCCCTCCACTTT.

The CDR3 sequence: CARGGNTEAFF. CDR3 coding DNA: TGTGCCAGGGGGGGGAACACTGAAGCTTTCTTT. The genes are TRBV2 and TRBJ1-1; D perhaps matches TRBD1 (5 bases). Trimming pared 9 bases from V and 1 base from J, leaving 6 bases between. The CDR3 sequence is 11 residues long. Looked up from germline, CDR1 is SNHLY and CDR2 is FYNNEI.

This rearrangement joins TRBV4-2 to TRBJ1-1; 8 bases map to TRBD1. The length of the CDR3 is 17 residues. Germline V CDR1 and CDR2: LGHNA, YNFKEQ. V was pared by 3 bases and J by 0 bases, with 9 bases of the junction left unmatched. CDR3: CASSQGTGLVMNTEAFF. CDR3 in DNA: TGTGCCAGCAGCCAGGGGACAGGTCTCGTTATGAACACTGAAGCTTTCTTT.

The chain combines TRBV18 with TRBJ2-1, with TRBD1 matching 7 bases. Germline loops: CDR1 KGHSH, CDR2 LQKENI. The CDR3 has 17 amino acids. V gave up 2 bases and J gave up 7 bases; unmatched junction bases: 14. The CDR3, as DNA: TGTGCCAGCTCACCATCACCTTCAGGGGGTCGGGTGAATGAGCAGTTCTTC. It specifies CASSPSPSGGRVNEQFF.